This TCR beta chain was found in a study of cytomegalovirus exposure and HLA in healthy donors. A remark on this clone: Its antigen is not known.

Broader study findings: An ancestry cluster, one associated with Asian ancestry, reportedly showed fewer N-insertions than the 666-donor mean in a later analysis. In a later analysis, the majority of CMV-associated beta chains seemingly showed HLA restriction. CMV antigen specificity of three CMV-associated chains was confirmed in vitro.

The ends lost 10 bases at V and 5 bases at J; junction bases unmatched: 8. CDR3 length: 13 amino acids. CDR1 MDHEN and CDR2 SYDVKM come from the germline V gene. This PCR relied on a set of 60 Vbeta primers and 13 Jbeta primers. Some clones are missing from TCRdb's copy, which holds only in-frame ones; the method was immunoSEQ multiplex PCR. The table includes around 70,000 clones, about 72% detected once. The sequence derives from a girl aged 5-17 years in good health and CMV-seropositive. Sequencing used PBMCs. V is TRBV28 and J is TRBJ1-2; 9 bases agree with TRBD1. This CDR3 reads CAIKDRGGYGYTF. DNA for the CDR3: TGTGCCATTAAGGACAGGGGCGGTTATGGCTACACCTTC.